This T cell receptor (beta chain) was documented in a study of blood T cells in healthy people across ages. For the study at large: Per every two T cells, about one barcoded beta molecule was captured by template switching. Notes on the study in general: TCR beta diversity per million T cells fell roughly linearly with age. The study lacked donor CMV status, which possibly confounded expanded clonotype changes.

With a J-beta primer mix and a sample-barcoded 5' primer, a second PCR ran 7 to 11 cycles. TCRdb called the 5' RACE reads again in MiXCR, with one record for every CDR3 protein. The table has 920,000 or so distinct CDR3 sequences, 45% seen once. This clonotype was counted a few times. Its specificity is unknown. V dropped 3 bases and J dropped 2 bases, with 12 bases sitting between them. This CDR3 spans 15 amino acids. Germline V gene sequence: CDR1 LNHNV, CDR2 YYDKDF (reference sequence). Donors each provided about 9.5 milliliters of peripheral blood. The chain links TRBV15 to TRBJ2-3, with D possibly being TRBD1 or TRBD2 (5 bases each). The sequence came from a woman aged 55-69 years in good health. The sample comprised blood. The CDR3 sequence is CATSRGPGNTDTQYF. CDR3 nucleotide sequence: TGTGCCACCAGCAGGGGACCGGGAAACACAGATACGCAGTATTTT.